The 9 T cell receptor beta chains listed next were all sequenced from one sample in a study of CD8 T cells in ankylosing spondylitis. TCRdb re-analysed the 5' RACE reads in MiXCR, keeping a single row per CDR3 protein. Seen here are some 270,000 distinct CDR3 sequences, 15% to 20% observed once, and the top ten hold around 30%. The sequenced sample was blood, either unsorted or a sorted T cell fraction (not recorded which). The receptor set was obtained from a male donor with ankylosing spondylitis or in good health (not recorded which).

This clonotype showed up just a few times. This rearrangement joins TRBV11-2 to TRBJ2-1; D might be TRBD1 or TRBD2, each matching 5 bases. This CDR3 has 17 residues. Germline assignment: CDR1 SGHAT and CDR2 FQNNGV. The V gene lost 5 bases and the J gene lost 8 bases, with 25 bases spanning the gap. CDR3 nucleotide sequence: TGTGCCAGCAGCACGCCCGGGACCCTCTATTTCGCGGATGAGCAGTTCTTC. It yields the protein CASSTPGTLYFADEQFF.

This clonotype was counted between two and nine times. The chain recombines TRBV4-1 with TRBJ2-4; 8 bases are a match to TRBD2. The length of the CDR3 is 15 residues. CDR1 and CDR2 from the germline V gene are MGHRA and YSYEKL. J was trimmed by 7 bases and V by 2 bases; bases with no gene match: 7. This CDR3 is CASSQLPGGSNIQYF. DNA of the CDR3: TGCGCCAGCAGCCAACTCCCGGGGGGGTCGAACATTCAGTACTTC.

This chain joins TRBV12-3 or TRBV12-4 and TRBJ2-2; D is undetermined. This CDR3 region has 13 residues. V dropped 2 bases and J dropped 5 bases, with 6 bases sitting between them. CDR3 in DNA: TGTGCCAGCAGTTTACTACAAACCGGGGAGCTGTTTTTT. Its translation is CASSLLQTGELFF.

This clonotype occurred a few times. The V gene is TRBV7-8, the J gene TRBJ1-6; TRBD1 matches at 7 bases. CDR1 and CDR2 (germline): SGHVS, FQNEAQ. CDR3 size: 15 residues. V trimming: 5 bases; J trimming: 8 bases; junction bases outside the gene matches: 9. This chain's CDR3 is CASSHPGQMDSPLHF. CDR3 DNA: TGTGCCAGCAGCCACCCGGGACAGATGGATTCACCCCTCCACTTT.

The chain is built from TRBV4-1 and TRBJ2-7; 9 nucleotides match TRBD1. The CDR3 contains 16 residues. CDR1 is MGHRA and CDR2 is YSYEKL in the germline V gene. With 4 bases clipped from V and 3 bases from J, the junction kept 10 bases outside the gene matches. DNA of the CDR3: TGCGCCAGCAGCCGGGCCACCGGGACAGGGATCTACGAGCAGTACTTC. It yields the protein CASSRATGTGIYEQYF.

This clonotype was counted a few times. The CDR3 DNA follows: TGCGCCAGCAGACCGGACAGGGGGTTATACAATGAGCAGTTCTTC. Its translation: CASRPDRGLYNEQFF. The J gene is TRBJ2-1, the V gene TRBV4-1; 10 bases line up with TRBD1. J lost 4 bases, V lost 6 bases, and 6 bases had no gene match. This CDR3 has 15 residues. CDR1 is MGHRA and CDR2 is YSYEKL in the germline V gene.

This clonotype was detected only a few times. J is TRBJ2-1 and V is TRBV3-1; D possibly corresponds to TRBD1 (6 bases). The ends were cut back, 4 bases at V and 1 base at J, with 14 bases in the middle. The CDR3 is 16 residues long. Looked up from germline, CDR1 is LGHDT and CDR2 is YNNKEL (reference sequence). The CDR3 bases are TGTGCCAGCAGCCCGATTGGGGGCCCATCCTACAATGAGCAGTTCTTC. It codes for CASSPIGGPSYNEQFF.

This clonotype was counted a single time. This sequence joins TRBV12-3 or TRBV12-4 and TRBJ2-3; TRBD2 might be the D (6 bases). The CDR3 is 15 amino acids. Trimming removed 6 bases from V and 4 bases from J, with 17 bases in between. The CDR3 DNA follows: TGTGCCAGCAGCCTGGGACTTGATCTCTCAGATACGCAGTATTTT. Residues: CASSLGLDLSDTQYF.

There are many counts of this clonotype. The V call is TRBV29-1, the J call TRBJ2-1; D gene ambiguous. Germline V gene lookup returns CDR1 SQVTM and CDR2 ANQGSEA. This CDR3 comprises 12 residues. Trimming removed 1 base at V and 5 bases at J, with 6 bases between. CDR3 protein: CSVEARDNEQFF. CDR3 DNA sequence: TGCAGCGTTGAAGCCCGGGACAATGAGCAGTTCTTC.